The clone carrying this TCR beta chain was counted between two and nine times. The antigen remains unidentified. The entry originates in a study of beta chain features in type 1 diabetes. Overall study context: Regarding age, gender and cell yields, patients proved similar to healthy donors. Study-level results: Shorter TCRB CDR3s, moderately but significantly so, were found in Type 1 diabetes patients in all four CD4+ subsets. Among type 1 diabetes patients, VDJ junctions had fewer insertions and more deletions.

Isolated RNA was reverse transcribed in full, so expressed TCRB transcripts were sequenced. About 3.57 million reads per sample were averaged for naive, central memory and regulatory samples. TCRdb keeps only in-frame clones here, not all; method: immunoSEQ multiplex PCR. The table lists more than 250,000 clones, 14% to 15% of them singletons, with roughly 0.015% in the top ten. Unmatched junction bases numbered 4, after V lost 2 bases and J lost 4 bases. CDR1 is MDHEN, CDR2 SYDVKM, per germline. The CDR3 spans 15 residues. The sequenced sample consisted of naive CD4+ T cells from blood. The receptor was derived from a man younger than 35 with type 1 diabetes. This rearrangement joins TRBV28 to TRBJ2-7, with 11 bases that match TRBD1. CDR3 nucleotides: TGTGCCAGCAGTTTAGCGGGACAGGGGGAATACGAGCAGTACTTC. Its translation: CASSLAGQGEYEQYF. The whole variable domain, remainder taken from reference TRBV28 and TRBJ2-7, is DVKVTQSSRYLVKRTGEKVFLECVQDMDHENMFWYRQDPGLGLRLIYFSYDVKMKEKGDIPEGYSVSREKKERFSLILESASTNQTSMYLCASSLAGQGEYEQYFGPGTRLTVT.